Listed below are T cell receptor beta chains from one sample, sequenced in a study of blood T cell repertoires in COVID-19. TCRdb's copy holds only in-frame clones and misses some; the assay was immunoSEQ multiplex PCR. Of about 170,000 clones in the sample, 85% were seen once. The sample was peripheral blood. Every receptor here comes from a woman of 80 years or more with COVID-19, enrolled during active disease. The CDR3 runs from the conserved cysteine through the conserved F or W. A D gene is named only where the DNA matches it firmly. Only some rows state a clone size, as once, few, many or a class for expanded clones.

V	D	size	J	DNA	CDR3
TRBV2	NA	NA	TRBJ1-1	TGTGCCAGCTCCGAGACTGAAGCTTTCTTT	CASSETEAFF
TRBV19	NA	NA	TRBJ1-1	TGTGCCAGTAGTAGTCGGCAGGTGAACACTGAAGCTTTCTTT	CASSSRQVNTEAFF
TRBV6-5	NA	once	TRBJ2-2	TGTGCCAGCAAGCTACACAGGGAAATCACCGGGGAGCTGTTTTTT	CASKLHREITGELFF
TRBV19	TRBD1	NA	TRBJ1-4	TGTGCCAGTAGAGGAAGGGGACAGGGGCGGAACATGAATGAAAAACTGTTTTTT	CASRGRGQGRNMNEKLFF
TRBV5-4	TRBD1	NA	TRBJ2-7	TGTGCCAGCAGCTCCGGACAGGGGAACTCCTACGAGCAGTACTTC	CASSSGQGNSYEQYF
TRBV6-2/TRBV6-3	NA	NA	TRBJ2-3	TGTGCCAGCACCCCAGGGGGTAGCGGGGCGGATACGCAGTATTTT	CASTPGGSGADTQYF
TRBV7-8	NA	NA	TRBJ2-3	TGTGCCAGCAGTTCAAGTGGAGGGCTCACAGATACGCAGTATTTT	CASSSSGGLTDTQYF
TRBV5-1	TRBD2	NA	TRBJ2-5	TGCGCCAGCAGCCCGCAACTAGCGGGAGTGGAGACCCAGTACTTC	CASSPQLAGVETQYF
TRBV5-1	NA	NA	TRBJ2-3	TGCGCCAGCAGTTCTCGCACTATAACTAGCACAGATACGCAGTATTTT	CASSSRTITSTDTQYF
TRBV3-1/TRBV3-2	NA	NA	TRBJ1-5	TGTGCCAGCAGCCAAGAAGGGGTGGGCAATCAGCCCCAGCATTTT	CASSQEGVGNQPQHF
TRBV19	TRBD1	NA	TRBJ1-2	TGTGCCAGTAGTATTCTCCCCACCGGGACAGGAGCCTATGGCTACACCTTC	CASSILPTGTGAYGYTF
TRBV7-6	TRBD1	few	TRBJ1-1	TGTGCCAGCAGCTTGGGACAGTCAGGGTGGAACACTGAAGCTTTCTTT	CASSLGQSGWNTEAFF
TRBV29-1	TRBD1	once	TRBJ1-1	TGCAGCGCGGGACAGACCTCGAACACTGAAGCTTTCTTT	CSAGQTSNTEAFF
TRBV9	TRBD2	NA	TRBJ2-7	TGTGCCAGCAGCGTACTAGCGGGGCCTCTTGACGAGCAGTACTTC	CASSVLAGPLDEQYF
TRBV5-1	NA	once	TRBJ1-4	TGCGCCAGCAGCTTGGCTAGGTTGGATGAAAAACTGTTTTTT	CASSLARLDEKLFF
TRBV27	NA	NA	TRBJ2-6	TGTGCCAGCACCCCTGACTTCTCTGGGGCCAACGTCCTGACTTTC	CASTPDFSGANVLTF
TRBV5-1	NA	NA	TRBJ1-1	TGCGCCAGCAGCTTGGAGGTGGGCAGCTTAAGTGAAGCTTTCTTT	CASSLEVGSLSEAFF
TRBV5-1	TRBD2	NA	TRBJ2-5	TGCGCCAGCAGCTTGGACGGCGGGAGTGGAGAGACCCAGTACTTC	CASSLDGGSGETQYF
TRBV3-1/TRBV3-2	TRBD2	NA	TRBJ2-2	TGTGCCGCGGGGACTAGCGGAGCTACCGGGGAGCTGTTTTTT	CAAGTSGATGELFF
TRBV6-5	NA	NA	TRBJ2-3	TGTGCCAGCAGCGTCAGGGGGAGGACAGATACGCAGTATTTT	CASSVRGRTDTQYF
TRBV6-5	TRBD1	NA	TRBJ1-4	TGTGCCAGCAGCCTTCGGACAGGGAGGTCACTGTTTTTT	CASSLRTGRSLFF
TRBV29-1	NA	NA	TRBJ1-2	TGCAGCGCTGCCCCCGCGGGCAGGTTCGGCGGCTACACCTTC	CSAAPAGRFGGYTF
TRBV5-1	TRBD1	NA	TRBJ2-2	TGCGCCAGCAGCTCCGGGACAGCACCCGGGGAGCTGTTTTTT	CASSSGTAPGELFF
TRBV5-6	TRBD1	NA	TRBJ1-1	TGTGCCAGCAGCTTCACAGGGGTCGAAGCTTTCTTT	CASSFTGVEAFF
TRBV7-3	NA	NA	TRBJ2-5	TGTGCCAGCAGCCCCACCCGGGGAGAGACCCAGTACTTC	CASSPTRGETQYF
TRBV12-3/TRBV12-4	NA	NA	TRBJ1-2	TGTGCCAGCAGTCTTCTAAGAGGCTACACCTTC	CASSLLRGYTF
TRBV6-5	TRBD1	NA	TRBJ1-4	TGTGCCAGCGCGACCGGGACAGGGCGCGAAAAACTGTTTTTT	CASATGTGREKLFF
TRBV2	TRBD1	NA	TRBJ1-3	TGTGCCAGCAGTGCACAGGGGTGGTCAGGGGGAAACACCATATATTTT	CASSAQGWSGGNTIYF
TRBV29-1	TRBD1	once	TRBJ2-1	TGCAGCGTTGAAAACATGGACAGGGAAGATGAGCAGTTCTTC	CSVENMDREDEQFF
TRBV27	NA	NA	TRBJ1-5	TGTGCCAGCAGCTATTTGGGGGGAAATCAGCCCCAGCATTTT	CASSYLGGNQPQHF
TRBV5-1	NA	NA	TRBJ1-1	TGCGCCAGCAGCTTGCCGGGGTCTGGCACTGAAGCTTTCTTT	CASSLPGSGTEAFF
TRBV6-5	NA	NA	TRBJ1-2	TGTGCCAGCAGACAGTCGATAGAGGGCTATGGCTACACCTTC	CASRQSIEGYGYTF
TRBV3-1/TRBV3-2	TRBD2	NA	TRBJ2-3	TGTGCCAGCAGCCGCTTCCCGACTAGCGGGGGGGCCGCAGATACGCAGTATTTT	CASSRFPTSGGAADTQYF
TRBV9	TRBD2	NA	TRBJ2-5	TGTGCCAGCAGCGCGGCTAGCGGGACGGGTGAGACCCAGTACTTC	CASSAASGTGETQYF
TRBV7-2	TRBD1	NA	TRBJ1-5	TGTGCCAGCAGCCCCGGGGGACAGAACAATCAGCCCCAGCATTTT	CASSPGGQNNQPQHF
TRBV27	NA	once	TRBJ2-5	TGTGCCAGCAGTCCAAAGAGGGTTTCTCGGGCCCAGTACTTC	CASSPKRVSRAQYF
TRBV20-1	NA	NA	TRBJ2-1	TGCAGTGCTAGTTGGTTGGGCGAGCAGTTCTTC	CSASWLGEQFF